This TCR beta chain was retrieved from a study of cytomegalovirus exposure and HLA in healthy donors. This CDR3 is built from 14 residues. Trimming at V came to 2 bases and at J to 5 bases, leaving 1 base not matched to a gene. CDR1 is KGHSH, CDR2 LQKENI, per germline. The protocol was immunoSEQ multiplex PCR, while the TCRdb copy is restricted to in-frame clones and leaves out a portion. The data hold 100,000 to 150,000 clones, with approximately 92% observed a single time. The chain combines TRBV18 with TRBJ2-7; TRBD1 agrees at 12 bases. The receptor comes from a woman between 18 and 29 years old in good health and CMV-seronegative. The source material was PBMCs. The CDR3 nucleotides read TGTGCCAGCTCACCAGGGGACAGGGGGCACGAGCAGTACTTC. Translated, it gives CASSPGDRGHEQYF.